The clone carrying this T cell receptor beta chain has a handful of counts. Antigen unknown. This entry is derived from a study of T-cell memory formation after mild COVID-19. The study's findings and limits: The study detected some responding clones in pre-infection memory, suggesting cross-reactive memory joined. CD8+ contracting clones occupied EMRA, while CD4+ ones occupied mainly CM and EM.

The CDR3 is 11 amino acids. The V and J ends lost 6 bases and 11 bases respectively, with 11 bases between them. Looked up from germline, CDR1 is SEHNR and CDR2 is FQNEAQ (reference sequence). TCRdb re-analysed the 5' RACE reads in MiXCR, keeping a single row per CDR3 protein. The data show 350,000 to 500,000 distinct CDR3 sequences, around 20% seen once. This sequence originates from an adult woman who had mild COVID-19 (a few samples of this study predate the infection). Cell type and time point are not known. Sequenced material: PBMCs or a T cell subset sorted from them (not recorded which). The chain employs TRBV7-9 and TRBJ2-1, with D maybe TRBD1 (6 bases). The chain's CDR3 is CASSRDTQQFF. The CDR3 DNA reads TGTGCCAGCAGTCGGGACACTCAGCAGTTCTTC.